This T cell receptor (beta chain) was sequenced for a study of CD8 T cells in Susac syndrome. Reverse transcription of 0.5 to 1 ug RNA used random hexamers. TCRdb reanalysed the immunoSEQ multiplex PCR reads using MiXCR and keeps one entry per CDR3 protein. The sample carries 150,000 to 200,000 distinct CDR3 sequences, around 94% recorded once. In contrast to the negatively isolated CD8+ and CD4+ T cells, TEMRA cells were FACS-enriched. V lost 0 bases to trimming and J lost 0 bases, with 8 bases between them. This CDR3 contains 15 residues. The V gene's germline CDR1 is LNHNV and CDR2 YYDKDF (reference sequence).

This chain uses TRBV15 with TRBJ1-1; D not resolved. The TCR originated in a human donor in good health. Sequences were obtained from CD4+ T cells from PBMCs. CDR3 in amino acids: CATSREAAMNTEAFF. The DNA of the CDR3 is TGTGCCACCAGCAGAGAGGCAGCGATGAACACTGAAGCTTTCTTT.